Presented here are 15 T cell receptor beta chains from one specimen sequenced in a study of neoadjuvant nivolumab and ipilimumab in lung cancer (TCRdb year 2020). The intended sense of this specimen's time point label: at surgical resection after neoadjuvant nivolumab +/- ipilimumab. Preparation of the library involved the immunoSEQ multiplex PCR assay. Held by TCRdb, this immuneACCESS table contains in-frame sequences only and omits some clones. Under half of the omission traces to an unresolved V gene where checked; the cause of the rest is unknown. The sample data list tens of thousands of clones, and about nine tenths of these were observed just once. The ten top clones hold around 4.8% of the sample. Sequenced material: peripheral blood, taken after neoadjuvant nivolumab, alone or with ipilimumab, at or shortly before surgery. These receptors all come from an adult with non-small cell lung cancer.

Here the CDR3 reads CASSLGATGEGLGFEQYF. The CDR3, as DNA: TGTGCCAGCAGCTTAGGCGCCACAGGGGAAGGACTAGGGTTCGAGCAGTACTTC. This chain links TRBV7-7 with TRBJ2-7; D is perhaps TRBD1 or TRBD2 (7 bases each). CDR1 and CDR2 from the germline V gene are SSHAT and FNYEAQ (reference sequence). CDR3 length: 18 residues. Between the trimmed V and J ends, which lost 1 base and 6 bases, there was a span of 25 bases.

Only a few counts were recorded for this clone. The V call is TRBV18, the J call TRBJ2-5; D not certain. CDR3 length equals 14 residues. The germline gives CDR1 KGHSH, CDR2 LQKENI. The germline V and J ends were trimmed by 0 bases and 3 bases, with 8 bases remaining between them. Here the CDR3 reads CASSPPSRKETQYF. CDR3 nucleotides: TGTGCCAGCTCACCACCGTCAAGGAAAGAGACCCAGTACTTC. The full variable domain, its missing parts supplied by reference TRBV18 and TRBJ2-5, is NAGVMQNPRHLVRRRGQEARLRCSPMKGHSHVYWYRQLPEEGLKFMVYLQKENIIDESGMPKERFSAEFPKEGPSILRIQQVVRGDSAAYFCASSPPSRKETQYFGPGTRLLVL.

The V gene is TRBV7-2, the J gene TRBJ1-5; TRBD1 agrees at 9 bases. Germline V lookup: CDR1 SGHTA, CDR2 FQGNSA. This CDR3 comprises 14 residues. With V trimmed by 4 bases and J by 10 bases, 8 bases remained unmatched. As DNA, the CDR3 is TGTGCCAGCAGCTCCGGACAGGGGTTAATACCCCAGCATTTT. As protein: CASSSGQGLIPQHF.

The gene calls are TRBV2 and TRBJ1-2; the D gene is possibly TRBD1 (5 bases). Trimming cost V 7 bases and J 9 bases, with 18 bases left between them. Germline CDR1 reads SNHLY; CDR2 reads FYNNEI. The CDR3 has 13 amino acids. The CDR3 spells CASTVTTDLRYTF. CDR3 DNA sequence: TGTGCCAGCACCGTCACGACAGACCTTCGCTACACCTTC.

The rearrangement links TRBV2 to TRBJ1-5, with unresolved D. Per germline, CDR1 SNHLY and CDR2 FYNNEI. The CDR3 covers 14 residues. Trimming stripped 5 bases from V and 0 bases from J, with 8 bases between. Here the CDR3 DNA reads TGTGCCAGCAGTCCGGTTAGTAGCAATCAGCCCCAGCATTTT. This encodes CASSPVSSNQPQHF.

The CDR3 spells CASSVMGGNTGELFF. As DNA, the CDR3 is TGTGCCAGCAGCGTCATGGGGGGAAACACCGGGGAGCTGTTTTTT. The chain carries TRBV9 and TRBJ2-2, with D tentatively TRBD2 (6 bases). CDR1 SGDLS and CDR2 YYNGEE come from the germline V gene. The CDR3 has 15 residues. With 2 bases removed from V and 2 bases from J, the gap between germline ends came to 10 bases.

The chain has TRBV4-1 and TRBJ1-5; D perhaps matches TRBD1 (5 bases). The CDR3 has 15 residues. Germline CDR1 reads MGHRA; CDR2 reads YSYEKL. The V end was cut by 4 bases, the J end by 1 base, with 11 bases between. The CDR3 protein is CASSPTGPSNQPQHF. Here the CDR3 DNA reads TGCGCCAGCAGCCCCACAGGACCCAGCAATCAGCCCCAGCATTTT.

The J gene is TRBJ2-5, the V gene TRBV11-2, with TRBD1 identical over 8 bases. J gave up 4 bases and V 2 bases, and 6 bases lay outside the gene matches. The CDR3 extends over 15 amino acids. Germline CDR1 reads SGHAT; CDR2 reads FQNNGV. CDR3 nucleotides: TGTGCCAGCAGCTTATCTCCAGGGGGCCGAGAGACCCAGTACTTC. Its protein product is CASSLSPGGRETQYF.

The chain carries TRBV11-2 and TRBJ2-3; no definite D call. The CDR3 sequence is 12 residues long. V lost 5 bases, J lost 2 bases, and 5 bases lay in between. Per germline, CDR1 SGHAT and CDR2 FQNNGV. The CDR3 spells CASSPATDTQYF. CDR3 nucleotides: TGTGCCAGCAGCCCAGCCACAGATACGCAGTATTTT.

The V call is TRBV28, the J call TRBJ2-6; 7 bases fit TRBD1. There are 18 residues in the CDR3. The V gene's germline CDR1 is MDHEN and CDR2 SYDVKM. The V segment lost 6 bases and the J segment 0 bases; nucleotides outside the gene matches: 11. CDR3 nucleotide sequence: TGTGCCAGCAGCCCCTCCGGGACAGTGGCCTCTGGGGCCAACGTCCTGACTTTC. This codes for CASSPSGTVASGANVLTF.

This sequence joins TRBV11-1 and TRBJ2-1; either TRBD1 or TRBD2 may fit D (6 bases each). Trimming stripped 5 bases from V and 5 bases from J, with 19 bases between. The CDR3 sequence is 16 residues long. CDR1 is SGHAT, CDR2 FQDESV, per germline (reference sequence). CDR3 bases: TGTGCCAGCAGCCCGCGTCGGTGGGGGGCCAACAATGAGCAGTTCTTC. Its translation: CASSPRRWGANNEQFF.

The chain couples TRBV18 to TRBJ2-5; no definite D call. This CDR3 spans 11 amino acids. Germline V lookup: CDR1 KGHSH, CDR2 LQKENI. Trimming removed 3 bases from V and 4 bases from J, with 3 bases in between. CDR3 region: CASSPGETQYF. CDR3 nucleotide sequence: TGTGCCAGCTCACCGGGAGAGACCCAGTACTTC.

DNA of the CDR3: TGTGCCAGCAGTACGTCCCGTCGTAGCAATCAGCCCCAGCATTTT. This codes for CASSTSRRSNQPQHF. V and J are TRBV6-5 and TRBJ1-5; no firm D call. This CDR3 is built from 15 residues. V lost 5 bases, J lost 0 bases, and 11 bases lay in between. Germline V CDR1 and CDR2: MNHEY, SVGAGI.

This clone has just a few counts. The gene calls are TRBV4-2 and TRBJ2-3; 11 bases line up with TRBD2. Germline lookup yields CDR1 LGHNA and CDR2 YNFKEQ. CDR3 size: 17 residues. Germline trimming cut 0 bases from V and 4 bases from J; bases unmatched to any gene: 6. The CDR3: CASSQDPSGGSSDTQYF. The CDR3 DNA sequence: TGTGCCAGCAGCCAAGACCCTAGCGGGGGGTCGTCAGATACGCAGTATTTT.

V and J are TRBV5-4 and TRBJ2-5; 11 bases align to TRBD2. The V gene end was trimmed by 6 bases and the J gene end by 2 bases; junction bases not matched to a gene: 6. The CDR3 extends over 15 amino acids. CDR1 SGHNT and CDR2 YYREEE come from the germline V gene (reference sequence). The CDR3 nucleotides read TGTGCCAGCACCTTACGACTAGCGGGGCAAGAGACCCAGTACTTC. It specifies CASTLRLAGQETQYF.